This T cell receptor (beta chain) was identified in a study of T cells expressing NK-cell markers. Study details: Sequencing of TCR beta repertoires drew on sorted CD3+CD56+NKG2C+, CD3+CD56+NKG2C- and CD3+CD56-NKG2C+ T cells.

TCRdb reprocessed the 5' RACE reads, with one entry per CDR3 protein and no DNA. This sample's clone table lists some 410,000 distinct CDR3 sequences. This CDR3 is 15 amino acids long. The germline V gene encodes CDR1 SGHRS and CDR2 YFSETQ. Overall study findings and caveats: Among CD8+ T cells from over 5 donors, dominant NKG2C+ clonotypes accounted for 1.0-7.0%. Expanded clones of NKG2C+ T cells had an unclear HCMV specificity.

Worth noting for this clonotype: Its cognate antigen is unknown.

V usage is TRBV5-1 and J usage is TRBJ2-5. What was sequenced was blood T cells: a sorted CD56 or NKG2C T cell subset, CD4+ or CD8+ T cells, or bulk PBMC T cells (not recorded which). The receptor was isolated from a woman between 18 and 75 years old in good health. The CDR3 sequence: CASSLVRSYQETQYF. The full variable domain, its missing parts supplied by reference TRBV5-1 and TRBJ2-5, is KAGVTQTPRYLIKTRGQQVTLSCSPISGHRSVSWYQQTPGQGLQFLFEYFSETQRNKGNFPGRFSGRQFSNSRSEMNVSTLELGDSALYLCASSLVRSYQETQYFGPGTRLLVL.